One sample yielded the 10 T cell receptor beta chains listed below, sequenced in a study of T-cell reconstitution after alpha-beta-depleted transplantation in children. Preparation of the TCRbeta library involved a method that used unique molecular identifiers. TCRdb fed the PCR reads into MiXCR, producing one record per CDR3 protein. The data show 85,000 to 120,000 distinct CDR3 sequences, approximately 8% seen once. The sample was PBMCs, taken before TCRalphabeta/CD19-depleted stem cell transplant. The receptors shown here come from a boy aged 2 to 10 with acute lymphoblastic leukemia, due to receive a stem cell transplant.

This clonotype was detected a few times. The V gene is TRBV5-4, the J gene TRBJ2-1, with D maybe TRBD2 (5 bases). Trimming left V 3 bases short and J 16 bases short, with 20 bases between. The CDR3 spans 13 residues. Looked up from germline, CDR1 is SGHNT and CDR2 is YYREEE (reference sequence). CDR3 DNA sequence: TGTGCCAGCAGCTCAGATTTACTAGACACCCCTTTCTTC. As protein: CASSSDLLDTPFF. The variable domain in full, with the rest retrieved from reference TRBV5-4 and TRBJ2-1, is ETGVTQSPTHLIKTRGQQVTLRCSSQSGHNTVSWYQQALGQGPQFIFQYYREEENGRGNFPPRFSGLQFPNYSSELNVNALELDDSALYLCASSSDLLDTPFFGPGTRLTVL.

The table lists this clonotype with a count of one. The chain carries TRBV6-1 and TRBJ1-1; maybe TRBD1 (5 bases). Trimming stripped 4 bases from V and 6 bases from J, with 15 bases between. The CDR3 runs 14 residues. Germline V gene data show CDR1 as MNHNS and CDR2 as SASEGT. CDR3 in amino acids: CASSGKGWGAEAFF. The CDR3, as DNA: TGTGCCAGCAGTGGTAAGGGTTGGGGGGCTGAAGCTTTCTTT.

In this sample, this clonotype turned up a few times. The DNA for the CDR3 is TGTGCCAGCAGTCGGGACAGGGTTCGGGCTCAAGAGACCCAGTACTTC. It encodes CASSRDRVRAQETQYF. V gene TRBV28 combines with J gene TRBJ2-5; TRBD1 aligns across 9 bases. Germline V CDR1 and CDR2: MDHEN, SYDVKM. The CDR3 extends over 16 amino acids. V lost 5 bases and J lost 2; bases outside the gene matches: 9.

This clonotype was counted ten times or more. J is TRBJ1-1 and V is TRBV20-1, with unresolved D. CDR3 length: 13 residues. The V gene lost 6 bases and the J gene lost 1 base, with 12 bases spanning the gap. CDR1 is DFQATT and CDR2 is SNEGSKA in the germline V gene (reference sequence). The CDR3 nucleotides read TGCAGTGCGACTACTACAGCGAACACTGAAGCTTTCTTT. Translation: CSATTTANTEAFF.

This clonotype was seen at least ten times. V and J are TRBV11-2 and TRBJ1-6; D perhaps matches TRBD1 (6 bases). Trimming shortened V by 0 bases and J by 7 bases, and 10 bases separated the two germline ends. The CDR3 runs 15 residues. Per germline, CDR1 SGHAT and CDR2 FQNNGV. CDR3 protein: CASSLDNRENSPLHF. CDR3 DNA sequence: TGTGCCAGCAGCTTAGACAACAGGGAGAATTCACCCCTCCACTTT.

The chain combines TRBV18 with TRBJ1-1; D call uncertain. This CDR3 has 14 residues. V lost 3 bases and J lost 3, with 11 bases in between. The germline V gene encodes CDR1 KGHSH and CDR2 LQKENI. CDR3 nucleotides: TGTGCCAGCTCACCCCTAGGGAGGGACACTGAAGCTTTCTTT. Protein: CASSPLGRDTEAFF. Complete variable domain (other parts from reference TRBV18 and TRBJ1-1): NAGVMQNPRHLVRRRGQEARLRCSPMKGHSHVYWYRQLPEEGLKFMVYLQKENIIDESGMPKERFSAEFPKEGPSILRIQQVVRGDSAAYFCASSPLGRDTEAFFGQGTRLTVV.

This clonotype was seen repeatedly, ten times or more. The chain combines TRBV12-3 or TRBV12-4 with TRBJ1-5; 7 bases agree with TRBD1. After removal of 2 bases from V and 7 bases from J, the junction contained 8 bases not matched to a gene. The CDR3 sequence is 15 residues long. Here the CDR3 reads CASSLWGQFDQPQHF. Here the CDR3 DNA reads TGTGCCAGCAGTTTATGGGGACAGTTCGACCAGCCCCAGCATTTT.

This clonotype has ten or more counts. The chain recombines TRBV4-1 with TRBJ2-3, with 7 positions matching TRBD2. Germline-derived CDR1 and CDR2 are MGHRA and YSYEKL. J gave up 2 bases and V 1 base, and 6 bases lay outside the gene matches. The CDR3 has 16 residues. DNA of the CDR3: TGCGCCAGCAGCCAAGGCGGGCGGGGGAACACAGATACGCAGTATTTT. It specifies CASSQGGRGNTDTQYF.

There are many counts of this clonotype. The chain is built from TRBV5-1 and TRBJ2-3; 11 bases map to TRBD2. V lost 4 bases and J lost 3; bases outside the gene matches: 7. CDR3 length: 16 residues. CDR1 is SGHRS, CDR2 YFSETQ, per germline. CDR3 amino acids: CASSPLTSGETDTQYF. CDR3 bases: TGCGCCAGCAGCCCTCTGACTAGCGGGGAAACAGATACGCAGTATTTT. Supplemented by reference TRBV5-1 and TRBJ2-3, the full variable domain reads KAGVTQTPRYLIKTRGQQVTLSCSPISGHRSVSWYQQTPGQGLQFLFEYFSETQRNKGNFPGRFSGRQFSNSRSEMNVSTLELGDSALYLCASSPLTSGETDTQYFGPGTRLTVL.

This chain connects TRBV6-1 to TRBJ2-1, with a weak D call TRBD1 (6 bases). Between the trimmed V and J ends, which lost 5 bases and 0 bases, there was a span of 17 bases. This CDR3 is 17 amino acids long. Germline assignment: CDR1 MNHNS and CDR2 SASEGT. The CDR3 loop is CASSRAGVRSSYNEQFF. The DNA of the CDR3 is TGTGCCAGCAGTCGTGCAGGGGTGAGGAGCTCCTACAATGAGCAGTTCTTC.